The next 3 T cell receptor beta chains were all read from a single sample in a study of T-cell reconstitution after alpha-beta-depleted transplantation in children. Unique molecular identifiers were used to barcode this TCRbeta library. TCRdb independently ran MiXCR on the PCR reads; one entry per CDR3 protein. The data show hundreds of thousands of distinct CDR3 sequences, with around a third seen just once and more than 2% held by the top ten. Sequenced material: PBMCs from the stem cell graft donor, taken from the stem cell graft. The receptors stem from a human donor who donated a stem cell graft to a child with aplastic anemia.

The chain joins TRBV11-3 to TRBJ1-6, with D hard to call. From germline, CDR1 is SGHNT and CDR2 YENEEA. The CDR3 covers 15 residues. V lost 3 bases and J 0 bases, leaving 6 bases between the germline ends. DNA of the CDR3: TGTGCCAGCAGCTTTACGAGCTCCTATAATTCACCCCTCCACTTT. This codes for CASSFTSSYNSPLHF.

The chain employs TRBV12-3 or TRBV12-4 and TRBJ1-2, with TRBD1 matching over 8 bases. The J segment lost 6 bases and the V segment lost 3 bases, leaving 12 bases of the junction unmatched. The CDR3 extends over 16 amino acids. For the CDR3, the DNA is TGTGCCAGCAGTTTCCCGACAGGGGTGACGAGGAATGGCTACACCTTC. Encoded protein: CASSFPTGVTRNGYTF.

At least ten counts were recorded for this clonotype. The gene calls are TRBV29-1 and TRBJ2-1, with unresolved D. Germline CDR1 and CDR2: SQVTM and ANQGSEA. Trimming took 6 bases from V and 4 from J, leaving 22 bases between them. CDR3 length: 16 residues. CDR3 DNA sequence: TGCAGCGTGGAGAGATCAGTTTCCCGTCAGTACAATGAGCAGTTCTTC. Amino acid sequence: CSVERSVSRQYNEQFF.